One and the same sample provided the 24 T cell receptor beta chains below, sequenced in a study of blood T cells in healthy people across ages. The authors ran a second PCR of about 6 to 11 cycles using a sample-barcoded 5' primer and a J-beta primer mix. TCRdb reprocessed the 5' RACE reads with MiXCR, giving one entry per CDR3 protein. The table has 350,000 to 450,000 distinct CDR3 sequences, roughly half seen once; the top ten hold roughly 51%. The specimen sequenced was blood. All receptors derive from a man between 60 and 70 years old in good health.

V usage is TRBV29-1 and J usage is TRBJ1-1; tentative D call: TRBD1 (5 bases). The CDR3 is made up of 14 amino acids. V lost 6 bases, J lost 0 bases, and 14 bases lay in between. Germline V CDR1 and CDR2: SQVTM, ANQGSEA. CDR3 residues: CSVAQGWMNTEAFF. The CDR3 coding sequence is TGCAGCGTGGCTCAGGGTTGGATGAACACTGAAGCTTTCTTT. Using reference TRBV29-1 and TRBJ1-1 for the parts outside the CDR3, the full variable domain is SAVISQKPSRDICQRGTSLTIQCQVDSQVTMMFWYRQQPGQSLTLIATANQGSEATYESGFVIDKFPISRPNLTFSTLTVSNMSPEDSSIYLCSVAQGWMNTEAFFGQGTRLTVV.

This clonotype came up a few times. The genes are TRBV20-1 and TRBJ1-5; 10 bases align to TRBD1. This CDR3 comprises 16 residues. Germline CDR1 DFQATT, CDR2 SNEGSKA (reference sequence). J lost 4 bases, V lost 1 base, and 7 bases had no gene match. CDR3 loop: CSARADRGRINQPQHF. The CDR3 DNA sequence: TGCAGTGCTAGAGCGGACAGGGGGAGGATAAATCAGCCCCAGCATTTT.

The chain has TRBV6-1 and TRBJ1-6; no clear D. CDR1 and CDR2 (germline): MNHNS, SASEGT. V was cut by 5 bases and J by 9 bases, with 17 bases left in between. CDR3 length: 15 amino acids. The CDR3 region has the DNA TGTGCCAGCAGTATAACCGCGATACCAGCTTCACCCCTCCACTTT. Translated: CASSITAIPASPLHF.

In this sample, this clonotype turned up many times. The chain links TRBV12-3 or TRBV12-4 to TRBJ1-2; D is undetermined. This CDR3 contains 18 residues. V shed 7 bases and J shed 0 bases, with 24 bases lying between them. Here the CDR3 DNA reads TGTGCCAGCACCCCCTCTAGGACCTTCAGGCCCACTAACTATGGCTACACCTTC. Residues: CASTPSRTFRPTNYGYTF.

This clonotype was seen at least ten times. The chain joins TRBV4-2 to TRBJ2-1; TRBD1 matches 9 bases. Germline-derived CDR1 and CDR2 are LGHNA and YNFKEQ. V was clipped by 3 bases and J by 4 bases; unmatched bases: 4. The CDR3 extends over 15 amino acids. DNA for the CDR3: TGTGCCAGCAGCCAGGAGACAGGGGGGTACAATGAGCAGTTCTTC. It specifies CASSQETGGYNEQFF.

The J gene is TRBJ2-5, the V gene TRBV7-2; D may correspond to TRBD1 or TRBD2 (5 bases each). V was shortened by 5 bases and J by 7 bases, with 20 bases between the two germline ends. Germline V gene sequence: CDR1 SGHTA, CDR2 FQGNSA. CDR3 size: 15 residues. CDR3 region: CASSPNSGFGRTQYF. The CDR3 region has the DNA TGTGCCAGCAGCCCCAATTCAGGGTTTGGGAGGACCCAGTACTTC.

DNA for the CDR3: TGTGCCAACAGCTCTCAGAGCGACAAAAACATTCAGTACTTC. Translating it yields CANSSQSDKNIQYF. The gene calls are TRBV6-6 and TRBJ2-5; D is undetermined. The last part of the DNA fits TRBJ2-4 better; the J call may be wrong. The V gene's germline CDR1 is MNHNY and CDR2 SVGAGI (reference sequence). CDR3 length: 14 residues.

This clonotype has more than one count but fewer than ten. The gene calls are TRBV7-9 and TRBJ2-5, with D possibly being TRBD2 (6 bases). The length of the CDR3 is 14 residues. Germline V gene data show CDR1 as SEHNR and CDR2 as FQNEAQ (reference sequence). Between the trimmed V and J ends, which lost 5 bases and 5 bases, there was a span of 15 bases. CDR3 in amino acids: CASSPRGLRETQYF. The CDR3 coding sequence is TGTGCCAGCAGCCCGCGGGGCTTGCGGGAGACCCAGTACTTC.

Comments on this clonotype: A junction boundary mismatches the germline segment, possibly from a read error. J is TRBJ2-5 and V is TRBV4-3; D may be TRBD1 (5 bases). The CDR3 is 15 amino acids. Per germline, CDR1 LGHNA and CDR2 YSLEER. In nucleotides, the CDR3 is TGCGCCAGCAACCAAGATTGGGCAGGGCAAGAGACCCAGTACTTC. Protein product: CASNQDWAGQETQYF.

This clonotype was picked up a small number of times. The chain joins TRBV6-5 to TRBJ2-5; 8 nucleotides align to TRBD2. J was trimmed by 11 bases and V by 4 bases; bases with no gene match: 15. The CDR3 length is 15 residues. CDR1 and CDR2 from the germline V gene are MNHEY and SVGAGI. The CDR3: CASSFGSGGFGEQYF. The CDR3 DNA sequence: TGTGCCAGCAGTTTTGGTTCGGGAGGGTTTGGTGAGCAGTACTTC.

As to this clonotype: Given a much more abundant clone one base away, this may be a read error. The V gene is TRBV7-2, the J gene TRBJ1-4, with a possible D match to TRBD1 (6 bases). The CDR3 extends over 16 amino acids. Per the germline V gene, CDR1 is SGHTA and CDR2 is FQGNSA. CDR3 residues: CANSLGGTVTNEKLFF. In nucleotides, the CDR3 is TGTGCCAACAGCTTAGGGGGGACGGTTACTAATGAAAAACTGTTTTTT.

A word on this clonotype: The junction departs from the called germline gene at one end, perhaps through a read error. CDR3 amino acids: CSAGTGYGHTF. DNA of the CDR3: TGCAGCGCCGGGACTGGCTATGGCCACACCTTC. The chain is built from TRBV29-1 and TRBJ1-2; TRBD1 is a possible D gene (5 bases). Germline V gene lookup returns CDR1 SQVTM and CDR2 ANQGSEA. CDR3 length: 11 residues.

J is TRBJ2-1 and V is TRBV5-4, with D unresolved. Germline V CDR1 and CDR2: SGHNT, YYREEE (reference sequence). The CDR3 runs 15 residues. Trimming left V 2 bases short and J 0 bases short, with 9 bases between. As DNA, the CDR3 is TGTGCCAGCAGCTTCGACTCGACCTCCTACAATGAGCAGTTCTTC. It translates to CASSFDSTSYNEQFF.

This clonotype was seen a single time. This chain uses TRBV19 with TRBJ2-7; 7 bases are shared with TRBD2. The V and J ends lost 0 bases and 5 bases, in that order; junction bases with no gene match: 10. The CDR3 runs to 16 residues. Germline loops: CDR1 LNHDA, CDR2 SQIVND (reference sequence). CDR3 amino acids: CASSIDRAGPSNEQYF. Written as DNA, the CDR3 is TGTGCCAGTAGTATAGATCGAGCGGGGCCTTCGAACGAGCAGTACTTC.

This clonotype was seen at least ten times. The CDR3, as DNA: TGTGCCAGCAGCTTAGGAGGGCCAGCCTACGAGCAGTACTTC. The encoded protein is CASSLGGPAYEQYF. This chain uses TRBV7-2 with TRBJ2-7, with D possibly being TRBD2 (5 bases). V was cut by 1 base and J by 2 bases, with 9 bases left in between. CDR1 and CDR2 from the germline V gene are SGHTA and FQGNSA. The CDR3 loop spans 14 amino acids.

CDR3 coding DNA: TGCAGCGTTATGACAGGGGCGAACAATGAGCAGTTCTTC. Amino acids: CSVMTGANNEQFF. The chain joins TRBV29-1 to TRBJ2-1; 8 nucleotides agree with TRBD1. The germline V gene has CDR1 SQVTM and CDR2 ANQGSEA. CDR3 length: 13 residues. V lost 5 bases to trimming and J lost 5 bases; unmatched junction nucleotides: 5.

The chain recombines TRBV11-3 with TRBJ2-1, with 7 bases identical to TRBD2. Germline values: CDR1 SGHNT, CDR2 YENEEA. V lost 5 bases and J lost 1; bases outside the gene matches: 11. The CDR3 extends over 17 amino acids. The CDR3 DNA follows: TGTGCCAGCAGCCCGAAGGGTGGCGGGAGTTCCTACAATGAGCAGTTCTTC. Translation: CASSPKGGGSSYNEQFF.

This clonotype was found many times. The rearrangement joins TRBV6-2 or TRBV6-3 to TRBJ2-7, with 8 bases fitting TRBD1. V trimming: 10 bases; J trimming: 6 bases; junction bases outside the gene matches: 8. Germline values: CDR1 MNHEY, CDR2 SVGEGT. The CDR3 runs 12 residues. As DNA, the CDR3 is TGTGCCATCTCGGGACAGGTCGGCGAGCAGTACTTC. Its translation is CAISGQVGEQYF.

The table lists this clonotype with many counts. The rearrangement joins TRBV20-1 to TRBJ2-7; the match to TRBD1 covers 7 bases. CDR1 and CDR2 (germline): DFQATT, SNEGSKA (reference sequence). This CDR3 has 14 residues. With 6 bases clipped from V and 2 bases from J, the junction kept 10 bases outside the gene matches. This CDR3 reads CSAAKGTVTYEQYF. The CDR3, as DNA: TGCAGTGCCGCAAAAGGGACAGTTACCTACGAGCAGTACTTC.

In nucleotides, the CDR3 is TGTGCCAGCAGCCAAGGACACATCTTCTCTGGGGCCAACGTCCTGACTTTC. Residues: CASSQGHIFSGANVLTF. V and J are TRBV3-1 and TRBJ2-6, with no clear D. Germline V gene lookup returns CDR1 LGHDT and CDR2 YNNKEL (reference sequence). The CDR3 is made up of 17 amino acids. Trimming removed 1 base at V and 0 bases at J, with 10 bases between.

This clonotype was seen ten or more times. A much bigger clone sits one base away, suggesting this may be a read error. The CDR3 reads CKGEGGNEQFF. The CDR3 DNA reads as TGCAAAGGTGAGGGAGGCAATGAGCAGTTCTTC. This chain connects TRBV29-1 to TRBJ2-1; weak D call: TRBD2 (6 bases). The CDR3 covers 11 residues. Germline CDR1 and CDR2: SQVTM and ANQGSEA.

This clonotype was observed a few times. V usage is TRBV3-1 and J usage is TRBJ2-5; weak D call: TRBD1 (6 bases). Deletions cut 3 bases from V and 9 bases from J, with 14 bases between. Germline-derived CDR1 and CDR2 are LGHDT and YNNKEL (reference sequence). This CDR3 contains 13 residues. CDR3 protein: CASSQDSARPQYF. CDR3 nucleotides: TGTGCCAGCAGCCAGGACAGTGCTAGACCCCAGTACTTC.

The chain joins TRBV5-1 to TRBJ2-1; 7 positions agree with TRBD2. Germline V gene sequence: CDR1 SGHRS, CDR2 YFSETQ. Trimming took 0 bases from V and 13 from J; bases not matched to a gene: 4. The CDR3 contains 12 residues. The CDR3 DNA follows: TGCGCCAGCAGCTTGGCGCGGGAGACCCAGTTCTTC. It yields the protein CASSLARETQFF.

In regard to this clonotype: The junction and the germline gene differ at one end; a read error may be behind it. The rearrangement uses TRBV3-1 and TRBJ2-4; no definite D call. The DNA end favors TRBJ2-7, so the J call may be wrong. The CDR3 spans 11 residues. Germline CDR1 is LGHDT and CDR2 is YNNKEL (reference sequence). Written as DNA, the CDR3 is TGTGCCAGCAGCAATTCCTGCGAGCAGTACTTC. It is translated as CASSNSCEQYF.